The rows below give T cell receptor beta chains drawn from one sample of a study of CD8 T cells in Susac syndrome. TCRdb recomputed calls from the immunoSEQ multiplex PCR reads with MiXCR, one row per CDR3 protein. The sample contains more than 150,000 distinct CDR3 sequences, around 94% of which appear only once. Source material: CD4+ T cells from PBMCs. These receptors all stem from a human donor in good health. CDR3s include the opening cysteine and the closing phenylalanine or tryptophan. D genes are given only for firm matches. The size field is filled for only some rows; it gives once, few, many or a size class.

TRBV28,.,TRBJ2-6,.,CASRPTGLSGANVLTF,TGTGCCAGCAGGCCAACAGGGCTGTCTGGGGCCAACGTCCTGACTTTC
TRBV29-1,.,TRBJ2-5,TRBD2,CSVVRGGQETQYF,TGCAGCGTCGTACGGGGGGGCCAAGAGACCCAGTACTTC
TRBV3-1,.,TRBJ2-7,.,CASSQGLNGYEQYF,TGTGCCAGCAGCCAAGGGCTCAACGGGTACGAGCAGTACTTC
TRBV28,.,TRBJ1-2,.,CASHTVNYGYTF,TGTGCCAGCCATACGGTTAACTATGGCTACACCTTC
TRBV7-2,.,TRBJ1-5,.,CASSLARVGPQHF,TGTGCCAGCAGCTTAGCGAGGGTAGGGCCCCAGCATTTT
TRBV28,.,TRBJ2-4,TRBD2,CASRIRDYSLAKNIQYF,TGTGCCAGCAGGATCCGGGACTACTCACTAGCCAAAAACATTCAGTACTTC
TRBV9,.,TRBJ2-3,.,CASSVWGPDTQYF,TGTGCCAGCAGCGTATGGGGCCCGGATACGCAGTATTTT
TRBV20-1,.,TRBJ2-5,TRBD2,CSASPGGLAQETQYF,TGCAGTGCTAGCCCGGGGGGGCTGGCACAAGAGACCCAGTACTTC
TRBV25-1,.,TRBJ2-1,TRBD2,CASLLGGGGKGEQFF,TGTGCCAGCCTACTCGGGGGCGGGGGGAAAGGTGAGCAGTTCTTC
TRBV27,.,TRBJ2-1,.,CASKGGGYNEQFF,TGTGCCAGCAAGGGTGGGGGTTACAATGAGCAGTTCTTC
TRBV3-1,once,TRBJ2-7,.,CATSTDPSTQQYF,TGTGCCACCTCGACAGACCCCTCGACTCAGCAGTACTTC
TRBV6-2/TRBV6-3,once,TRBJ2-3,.,CASRRTTSTDTQYF,TGTGCCAGCAGGAGAACAACTAGCACAGATACGCAGTATTTT
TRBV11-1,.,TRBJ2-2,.,CASSLRGDLMSGELFF,TGTGCCAGCAGCCTAAGGGGGGACCTTATGTCCGGGGAGCTGTTTTTT
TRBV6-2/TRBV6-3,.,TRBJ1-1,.,CASRPSRLWTEAFF,TGTGCCAGCAGGCCAAGCAGGCTCTGGACTGAAGCTTTCTTT
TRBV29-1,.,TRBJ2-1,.,CSVSTRLSYNEQFF,TGCAGCGTTTCGACACGTCTCTCCTACAATGAGCAGTTCTTC
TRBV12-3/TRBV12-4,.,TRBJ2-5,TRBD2,CASRDLGGGETQYF,TGTGCCAGCAGGGACCTTGGGGGAGGGGAGACCCAGTACTTC
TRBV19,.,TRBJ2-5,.,CASAVQGSPETQYF,TGTGCCAGTGCAGTACAGGGATCGCCGGAGACCCAGTACTTC
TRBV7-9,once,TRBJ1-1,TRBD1,CASSWTGTENEAFF,TGTGCCAGCAGCTGGACCGGGACAGAGAATGAAGCTTTCTTT
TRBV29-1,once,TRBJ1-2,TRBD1,CSDRDRVYGYTF,TGCAGCGACCGGGACAGGGTGTATGGCTACACCTTC
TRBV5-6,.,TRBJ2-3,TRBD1,CASSSDRSNTDTQYF,TGTGCCAGCAGCTCGGACAGGAGTAACACAGATACGCAGTATTTT
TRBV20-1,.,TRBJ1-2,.,CSAGDRVGYTF,TGCAGTGCGGGGGACCGTGTCGGCTACACCTTC
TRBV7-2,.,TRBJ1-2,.,CASSSRTGYGYTF,TGTGCCAGCAGCTCCCGGACGGGGTATGGCTACACCTTC
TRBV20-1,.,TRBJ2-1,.,CSARGGPYNEQFF,TGCAGTGCTAGAGGGGGGCCCTACAATGAGCAGTTCTTC
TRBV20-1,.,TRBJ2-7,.,CSARALAAGYEQYF,TGCAGTGCTAGAGCCCTAGCAGCGGGTTACGAGCAGTACTTC
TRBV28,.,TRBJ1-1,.,CASSLPGAANTEAFF,TGTGCCAGCAGTTTACCCGGAGCAGCGAACACTGAAGCTTTCTTT
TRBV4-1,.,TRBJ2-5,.,CASSQRDSQETQYF,TGCGCCAGCAGCCAACGGGACTCACAAGAGACCCAGTACTTC
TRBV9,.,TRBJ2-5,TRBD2,CASSVGGTSAETQYF,TGTGCCAGCAGCGTAGGCGGGACTAGCGCGGAGACCCAGTACTTC
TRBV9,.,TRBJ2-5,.,CASSVGSGETQYF,TGTGCCAGCAGCGTAGGTTCTGGGGAGACCCAGTACTTC
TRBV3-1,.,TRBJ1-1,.,CASSRRHYYRSLDTEAFF,TGTGCCAGCAGCCGACGCCATTATTACAGGTCACTGGACACTGAAGCTTTCTTT
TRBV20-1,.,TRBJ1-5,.,CSAARLNQPQHF,TGCAGTGCTGCCCGACTTAATCAGCCCCAGCATTTT
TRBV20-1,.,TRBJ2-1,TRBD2,CSARRPLTSGGALDNEQFF,TGCAGTGCTAGACGCCCCCTCACTAGCGGGGGGGCCCTCGACAATGAGCAGTTCTTC
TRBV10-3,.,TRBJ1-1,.,CAISESRGHEAFF,TGTGCCATCAGTGAGTCACGGGGCCATGAGGCTTTCTTT
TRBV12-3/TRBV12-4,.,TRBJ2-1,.,CASSSHAFEQFF,TGTGCCAGCAGTTCACACGCCTTTGAGCAGTTCTTC
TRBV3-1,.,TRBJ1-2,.,CASSQGLEGYTF,TGTGCCAGCAGCCAAGGACTGGAGGGCTACACCTTC
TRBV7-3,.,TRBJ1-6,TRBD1,CASSLGQGGSPLHF,TGTGCCAGCAGCTTGGGACAGGGGGGGTCACCCCTCCACTTT
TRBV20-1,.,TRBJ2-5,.,CSARIQGTQYF,TGCAGTGCTAGAATCCAAGGGACCCAGTACTTC
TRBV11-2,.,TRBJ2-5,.,CASSSPPLATWETQYF,TGTGCCAGCAGCTCCCCCCCCCTAGCGACCTGGGAGACCCAGTACTTC